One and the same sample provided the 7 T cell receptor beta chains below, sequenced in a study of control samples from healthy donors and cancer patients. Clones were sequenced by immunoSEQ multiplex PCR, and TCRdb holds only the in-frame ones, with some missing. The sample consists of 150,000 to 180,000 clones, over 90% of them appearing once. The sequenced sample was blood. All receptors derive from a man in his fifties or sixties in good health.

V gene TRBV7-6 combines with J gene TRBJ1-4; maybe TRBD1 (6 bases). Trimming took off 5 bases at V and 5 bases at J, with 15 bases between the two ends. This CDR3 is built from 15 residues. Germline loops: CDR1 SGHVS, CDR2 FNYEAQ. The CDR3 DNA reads TGTGCCAGCAGCCCCGGGACAAGACCGAATGAAAAACTGTTTTTT. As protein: CASSPGTRPNEKLFF.

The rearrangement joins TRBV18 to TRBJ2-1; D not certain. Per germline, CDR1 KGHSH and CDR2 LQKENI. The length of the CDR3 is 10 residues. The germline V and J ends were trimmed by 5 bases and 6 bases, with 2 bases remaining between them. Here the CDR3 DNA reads TGTGCCAGCTCAGCCAATGAGCAGTTCTTC. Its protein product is CASSANEQFF.

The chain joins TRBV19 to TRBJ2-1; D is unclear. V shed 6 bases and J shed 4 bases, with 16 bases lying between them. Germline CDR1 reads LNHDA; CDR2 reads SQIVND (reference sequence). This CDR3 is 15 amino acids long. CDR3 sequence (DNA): TGTGCCAGTAGGTCCAGTCCCATATTTTACAATGAGCAGTTCTTC. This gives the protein CASRSSPIFYNEQFF.

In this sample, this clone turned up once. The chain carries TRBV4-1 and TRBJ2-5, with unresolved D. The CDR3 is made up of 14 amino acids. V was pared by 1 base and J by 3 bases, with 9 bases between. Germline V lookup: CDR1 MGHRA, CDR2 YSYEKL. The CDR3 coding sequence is TGCGCCAGCAGCCAAGGACGGGTTGAAGAGACCCAGTACTTC. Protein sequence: CASSQGRVEETQYF.

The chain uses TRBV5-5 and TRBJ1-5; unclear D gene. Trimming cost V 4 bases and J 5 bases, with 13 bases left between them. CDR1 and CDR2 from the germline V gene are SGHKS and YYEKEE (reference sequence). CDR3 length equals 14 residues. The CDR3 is CASSPRRVDQPQHF. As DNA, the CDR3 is TGTGCCAGCAGCCCCCGACGGGTGGATCAGCCCCAGCATTTT.

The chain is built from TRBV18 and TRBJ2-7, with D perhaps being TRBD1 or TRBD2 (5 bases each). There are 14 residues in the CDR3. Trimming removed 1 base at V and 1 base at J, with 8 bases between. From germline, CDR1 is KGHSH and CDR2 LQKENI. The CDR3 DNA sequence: TGTGCCAGCTCACCACGGGACCGATCCTACGAGCAGTACTTC. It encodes CASSPRDRSYEQYF.

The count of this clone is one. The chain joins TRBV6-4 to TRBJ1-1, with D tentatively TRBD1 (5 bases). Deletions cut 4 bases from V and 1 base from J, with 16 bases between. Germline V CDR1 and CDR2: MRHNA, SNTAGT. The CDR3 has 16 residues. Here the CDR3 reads CASSGDGRIANTEAFF. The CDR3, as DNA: TGTGCCAGCAGTGGGGACGGAAGAATAGCGAACACTGAAGCTTTCTTT.